The clone carrying this T cell receptor beta chain has a handful of counts. The source of the sample is a study of tumour-infiltrating T cells in Burkitt lymphoma. Sequencing was performed with immunoSEQ multiplex PCR; in TCRdb, only in-frame clones are kept and a portion is missing. Here the sample spans 7,500 to 9,500 clones, less than 75% being singletons. V lost 1 base, J lost 4 bases, and 3 bases stayed unmatched. CDR1 MGHRA and CDR2 YSYEKL come from the germline V gene. The CDR3 sequence is 16 residues long. This TCR was recovered from a human donor with diffuse large B-cell lymphoma. Input material: tumor tissue. The rearrangement uses TRBV4-1 and TRBJ2-3; 12 bases fit TRBD1. The CDR3 nucleotides are TGCGCCAGCAGCCAAGCCGGGACAGGGGGCCCAGATACGCAGTATTTT. Translated: CASSQAGTGGPDTQYF.